Listed below are T cell receptor beta chains from one sample, sequenced in a study of Graves' ophthalmopathy and Graves' hyperthyroidism. TCRdb passed the multiplex PCR reads through MiXCR, listing each CDR3 protein once. The data show 350,000 to 400,000 distinct CDR3 sequences, with roughly 18% seen just once and more than 1.5% held by the top ten. Sequencing was carried out using peripheral blood. These receptors were taken from a woman aged 18-29 years with Graves' ophthalmopathy. CDR3s include the opening cysteine and the closing phenylalanine or tryptophan. A D gene is named only where the DNA matches it firmly. Expanded clones get a size class; other rows say once, few or many, or leave the size out.

>TRBJ2-5|TRBV11-2|many|TRBD2
TGTGCCAGCAGCTTATTGGGACTAGCGGGAATGGAGACCCAGTACTTC
CASSLLGLAGMETQYF
>TRBJ1-5|TRBV29-1|many|.
TGCAGCGTTGCCGCGAGCCCCAATCAGCCCCAGCATTTT
CSVAASPNQPQHF
>TRBJ1-2|TRBV5-6|many|.
TGTGCCAGCAGCCGGGGTCAGGGTGCGGGTGAATGGTATGGCTACACCTTC
CASSRGQGAGEWYGYTF
>TRBJ1-5|TRBV3-1|many|.
TGTGCCAGCAGCCTGGACCTAGGGGATCAGCCCCAGCATTTT
CASSLDLGDQPQHF
>TRBJ2-7|TRBV7-3|many|.
TGTGCCAGCAGCTCGGACGGGTCCTCGGGAGAGCAGTACTTC
CASSSDGSSGEQYF
>TRBJ1-1|TRBV2|many|.
TGTGCCAGCAGGACAGGAAAAACTGAAGCTTTCTTT
CASRTGKTEAFF
>TRBJ2-7|TRBV27|many|.
TGTGCCAGCAGTTATGCCGGTTCCTACGAGCAGTACTTC
CASSYAGSYEQYF
>TRBJ2-7|TRBV27|many|TRBD1
TGTGCCAGCAGTCCTACGACAGGGAGCGTCAACGAGCAGTACTTC
CASSPTTGSVNEQYF
>TRBJ2-2|TRBV6-2/TRBV6-3|many|.
TGTGCCAGCAGCGCAACCCTGGGGGGTAACACCGGGGAGCTGTTTTTT
CASSATLGGNTGELFF
>TRBJ1-1|TRBV6-1|.|.
TGTGCCAGCAGTGACAGGGGTTTGGCCACTGAAGCTTTCTTT
CASSDRGLATEAFF
>TRBJ2-7|TRBV5-4|many|TRBD2
TGTGCCAGCAGCCAAGCGGGAGGGTCTAACGAGCAGTACTTC
CASSQAGGSNEQYF
>TRBJ2-5|TRBV6-1|many|.
TGTGCCAGCAGTGAAAGGCGGGAGACCCAGTACTTC
CASSERRETQYF
>TRBJ1-1|TRBV28|many|.
TGTGCCAGCAGGGCGGGACTGGTCGCTGAAGCTTTCTTT
CASRAGLVAEAFF
>TRBJ1-2|TRBV12-3/TRBV12-4|many|.
TGTGCCAGCGCCTACCCAAACGCGGGCTACACCTTC
CASAYPNAGYTF
>TRBJ1-1|TRBV6-5|many|.
TGTGCCAGCAGTTCCCTACCTAACACTGAAGCTTTCTTT
CASSSLPNTEAFF
>TRBJ2-1|TRBV9|few|TRBD2
TGTGCCAGCAGCACCACGGGGGGGCCTGGCTATGAGCAGTTCTTC
CASSTTGGPGYEQFF
>TRBJ1-1|TRBV7-8|many|.
TGTGCCAGCAGCTTAGTGTGGGGGAACACTGAAGCTTTCTTT
CASSLVWGNTEAFF
>TRBJ2-7|TRBV28|many|.
TGTGCCAGCACATCCCAGAACGTTGTCATCGACGAGCAGTACTTC
CASTSQNVVIDEQYF
>TRBJ2-2|TRBV9|many|.
TGTGCCAGCAGCGTAGAAGGGGCAACGAACACCGGGGAGCTGTTTTTT
CASSVEGATNTGELFF
>TRBJ1-5|TRBV28|many|.
TGTGCCATACACCCCGGGGGGTCCTCCAATCAGCCCCAGCATTTT
CAIHPGGSSNQPQHF
>TRBJ2-5|TRBV5-1|many|.
TGCGCCAGCAGCTTAGCCGGGACACCCGAGACCCAGTACTTC
CASSLAGTPETQYF
>TRBJ2-7|TRBV11-1|few|.
TGTGCCAGCAGCTTAGTGCCGGGGGAGGTTTATATCTACGAGCAGTACTTC
CASSLVPGEVYIYEQYF